The clone carrying this T cell receptor beta chain occurred a few times. Its target is not known. This CDR3 comprises 14 residues. V shed 4 bases, J shed 3 bases, and the junction held 1 base outside the gene matches. The germline V gene has CDR1 LGHDT and CDR2 YNNKEL (reference sequence). The source of the sample is a study of early T cells in non-severe SARS-CoV-2 infection. About the research overall: Chains stayed unpaired after sequencing of bulk RNA from unsorted whole blood. Study-wide results and limits: Lookups in VDJdb leaned toward anti-spike CD8 responses and missed private and CD4 specificities.

Researchers tagged individual cDNA molecules with unique molecular identifiers. TCRdb re-called the 5' RACE reads through MiXCR, storing one row per CDR3 protein. The sample comprises 70,000 to 75,000 distinct CDR3 sequences, 12% of which are singletons, and around 4% rests with the top ten. The sequence was obtained from an adult who was a healthcare worker with PCR-confirmed SARS-CoV-2 infection or an uninfected control (not recorded which). The specimen was whole blood. V gene TRBV3-1 combines with J gene TRBJ2-1; 9 positions match TRBD2. The CDR3 sequence is CASSRLADYNEQFF. CDR3 nucleotides: TGTGCCAGCAGCCGACTAGCGGACTACAATGAGCAGTTCTTC.